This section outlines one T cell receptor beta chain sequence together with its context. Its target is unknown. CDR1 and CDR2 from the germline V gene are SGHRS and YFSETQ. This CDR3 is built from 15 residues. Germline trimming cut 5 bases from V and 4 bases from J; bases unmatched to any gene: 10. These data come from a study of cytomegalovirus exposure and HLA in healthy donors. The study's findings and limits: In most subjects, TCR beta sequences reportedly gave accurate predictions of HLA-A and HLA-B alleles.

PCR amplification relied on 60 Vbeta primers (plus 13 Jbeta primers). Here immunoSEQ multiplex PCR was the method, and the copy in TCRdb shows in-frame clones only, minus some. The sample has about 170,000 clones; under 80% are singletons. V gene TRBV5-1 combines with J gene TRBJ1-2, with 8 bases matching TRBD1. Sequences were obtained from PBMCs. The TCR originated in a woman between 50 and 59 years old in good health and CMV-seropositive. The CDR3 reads CASSSDRGVGYGYTF. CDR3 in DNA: TGCGCCAGCAGTTCCGACAGGGGAGTTGGCTATGGCTACACCTTC.